This TCR beta chain appears in the sequencing data of a study of T cells in localized non-small cell lung cancer. General study findings and limits: Sequencing was limited to one tumor region, leaving the possibility of heterogeneity open. Blood T cell density predicted longer survival; adjacent-lung clonality, shorter. Appearances in adjacent lung were noted for a median around 55 of the top 100 tumor clones. The highest T cell clonality was in uninvolved adjacent lung, above tumor.

Profiling relied on immunoSEQ multiplex PCR, and the TCRdb table lists in-frame clones only, not all of them. The table lists under 40,000 clones, 78% of them singletons, with 35% to 40% in the top ten. Comments on this clone: The antigen is undetermined.

Specimen: peripheral blood, collected before any cancer treatment. The sequence derives from a male donor aged 60 or over with stage II squamous cell lung carcinoma.

This chain's CDR3 is CASSQDGTGTDGYTF. In DNA, the CDR3 is TGTGCCAGCAGCCAAGATGGAACCGGGACAGATGGCTACACCTTC. This chain joins TRBV14 and TRBJ1-2; TRBD1 matches 7 bases. Germline V lookup: CDR1 SGHDN, CDR2 FVKESK. Trimming cost V 0 bases and J 6 bases; bases outside gene matches: 7. The CDR3 is 15 amino acids.